This T cell receptor beta chain derives from a study of T cell responses to AZD1222 COVID-19 vaccine. Study details: Recipients boosted at about 4 weeks or about 12 weeks are pooled. Study results and limitations: Spike-specific TCRs gained breadth and depth after people received two AZD1222 doses. Researchers report vaccine-associated CD4 TCRs spanning spike, with dominance at 160-218 and 743-854.

The data were produced by immunoSEQ multiplex PCR, yet TCRdb's version contains in-frame clones alone and is incomplete. The sample shows approximately 180,000 clones, approximately 92% of them seen only once. A note on this clone: What it recognizes is unknown.

The sample here was peripheral blood, taken on day 0 of AZD1222 vaccination. The sequence was obtained from an adult in good health.

The CDR3 coding sequence is TGCGCCAGCAGCCAAGGGACGGTATATAATGAAAAACTGTTTTTT. Its translation is CASSQGTVYNEKLFF. This sequence joins TRBV4-3 and TRBJ1-4; the D is unclear. The germline V and J ends were trimmed by 1 base and 4 bases, with 10 bases remaining between them. CDR1 is LGHNA and CDR2 is YSLEER in the germline V gene. The CDR3 is 15 amino acids.